This TCR beta chain is drawn from a study of CD8+ T cells in alopecia areata. Peripheral blood and lesional scalp punch biopsies came from alopecia areata patients. Sorted populations comprised CD4+ and CD8+ T cells obtained from PBMCs. cDNA serving as the sequencing template came from extracted, reverse transcribed RNA. TCRdb keeps only in-frame clones here, not all; method: immunoSEQ multiplex PCR. The data hold 50,000 to 70,000 clones, with roughly 47% observed a single time. As to this clone: Its antigen is as yet unknown. At one boundary the junction diverges from the germline segment, which might be a read error.

The CDR3 consists of 17 residues. CDR1 is SQVTM and CDR2 is ANQGSEA in the germline V gene. Broader study findings: Normal scalp had lower clonality than lesional scalp, with alopecia totalis/universalis lesions showing this most strongly.

The sequenced material came from NKG2D-low CD8+ T cells sorted from blood. The J gene is TRBJ2-1, the V gene TRBV29-1, with TRBD2 matching over 14 bases. This TCR was recovered from a human donor with alopecia areata. CDR3 sequence reads: CSAGGLAGEGSYNERFF. CDR3 sequence (DNA): TGCAGCGCCGGGGGACTAGCGGGAGAAGGCTCCTACAATGAGCGGTTCTTC.